The rows below give T cell receptor beta chains drawn from one sample of a study of identical twins. In TCRdb, the 5' RACE reads were re-called with MiXCR into one record per CDR3 protein. The sample lists about 720,000 distinct CDR3 sequences; roughly 18% were seen once. These data were likewise used in another study, on T cells expressing NK-cell markers.

Material for sequencing was PBMCs. The origin of the receptors is a woman aged 18-35 years in good health. Each CDR3 is given with its conserved first and last residue. The D gene is left open where the match is weak. The size entry is marked missing in some rows and otherwise reads once, few, many or a size class.

d_gene: TRBD2; abundance: .; v_gene: TRBV3-1; j_gene: TRBJ2-6; CDR3aa: CASSQRPPGLAGAGANVLTF; CDR3nt: TGTGCCAGCAGCCAGCGACCTCCGGGACTAGCGGGAGCTGGGGCCAACGTCCTGACTTTC
d_gene: TRBD1; abundance: few; v_gene: TRBV4-3; j_gene: TRBJ1-6; CDR3aa: CASSPRTGLNSPLHF; CDR3nt: TGCGCCAGCAGCCCTCGGACAGGCCTGAATTCACCCCTCCACTTT
d_gene: TRBD2; abundance: few; v_gene: TRBV20-1; j_gene: TRBJ2-3; CDR3aa: CSANSGGVADTQYF; CDR3nt: TGCAGTGCTAATAGCGGGGGGGTCGCAGATACGCAGTATTTT
d_gene: .; abundance: many; v_gene: TRBV20-1; j_gene: TRBJ2-3; CDR3aa: CSALKGGTQYF; CDR3nt: TGCAGTGCTCTAAAGGGCGGGACGCAGTATTTT
d_gene: .; abundance: few; v_gene: TRBV20-1; j_gene: TRBJ1-2; CDR3aa: CSARDYYGYTF; CDR3nt: TGCAGTGCAAGGGACTACTATGGCTACACCTTC
d_gene: .; abundance: .; v_gene: TRBV7-2; j_gene: TRBJ1-1; CDR3aa: CASSFKLVAANTEAFF; CDR3nt: TGTGCCAGCAGCTTTAAGTTAGTGGCAGCGAACACTGAAGCTTTCTTT
d_gene: .; abundance: .; v_gene: TRBV7-9; j_gene: TRBJ1-2; CDR3aa: CASSSGTPIDGYTF; CDR3nt: TGTGCCAGCAGCTCCGGGACACCAATAGATGGCTACACCTTC
d_gene: .; abundance: .; v_gene: TRBV7-9; j_gene: TRBJ2-7; CDR3aa: CASGDPYGGDSYEQYF; CDR3nt: TGTGCCAGCGGGGACCCCTATGGGGGGGACAGCTACGAGCAGTACTTC
d_gene: .; abundance: .; v_gene: TRBV18; j_gene: TRBJ1-1; CDR3aa: CASSPIDSGNTEAFF; CDR3nt: TGTGCCAGCTCACCTATAGACAGCGGCAACACTGAAGCTTTCTTT
d_gene: .; abundance: .; v_gene: TRBV20-1; j_gene: TRBJ1-1; CDR3aa: CSARRLGAGNTEAFF; CDR3nt: TGCAGTGCTAGACGGTTGGGGGCAGGGAACACTGAAGCTTTCTTT
d_gene: TRBD2; abundance: few; v_gene: TRBV27; j_gene: TRBJ2-1; CDR3aa: CASSFLGTSSYNEQFF; CDR3nt: TGTGCCAGCAGTTTCCTCGGGACTAGCAGCTACAATGAGCAGTTCTTC
d_gene: TRBD2; abundance: .; v_gene: TRBV5-1; j_gene: TRBJ2-7; CDR3aa: CASSATSGVSYEQYF; CDR3nt: TGCGCCAGCAGCGCGACTAGCGGGGTCTCCTACGAGCAGTACTTC
d_gene: .; abundance: many; v_gene: TRBV5-1; j_gene: TRBJ2-2; CDR3aa: CASSLGIANTGELFF; CDR3nt: TGCGCCAGCAGCTTGGGCATTGCGAACACCGGGGAGCTGTTTTTT
d_gene: .; abundance: .; v_gene: TRBV5-4; j_gene: TRBJ2-3; CDR3aa: CASSLEAQSSTDTQYF; CDR3nt: TGTGCCAGCAGCTTGGAGGCCCAGTCTAGCACAGATACGCAGTATTTT
d_gene: TRBD1; abundance: .; v_gene: TRBV3-1; j_gene: TRBJ2-3; CDR3aa: CASSHSGGPDTQYF; CDR3nt: TGTGCCAGCAGCCATTCAGGGGGACCAGATACGCAGTATTTT
d_gene: .; abundance: many; v_gene: TRBV12-3/TRBV12-4; j_gene: TRBJ2-1; CDR3aa: CASSRSGPFNEQFF; CDR3nt: TGTGCCAGCAGTAGATCCGGCCCCTTCAATGAGCAGTTCTTC
d_gene: .; abundance: .; v_gene: TRBV7-9; j_gene: TRBJ2-7; CDR3aa: CASSLANDYRYEQYF; CDR3nt: TGTGCCAGCAGCTTAGCGAACGACTACCGGTACGAGCAGTACTTC
d_gene: TRBD1; abundance: .; v_gene: TRBV15; j_gene: TRBJ1-6; CDR3aa: CATRTGGSVNSPLHF; CDR3nt: TGTGCCACCAGGACAGGGGGTTCTGTGAATTCACCCCTCCACTTT
d_gene: TRBD1; abundance: .; v_gene: TRBV12-3/TRBV12-4; j_gene: TRBJ2-1; CDR3aa: CASSLRGRYSNEQFF; CDR3nt: TGTGCCAGCAGTTTAAGGGGGCGATACAGCAATGAGCAGTTCTTC
d_gene: .; abundance: .; v_gene: TRBV12-3/TRBV12-4; j_gene: TRBJ1-1; CDR3aa: CASSPGTLEAFF; CDR3nt: TGTGCCAGCAGTCCTGGGACACTTGAAGCTTTCTTT
d_gene: .; abundance: few; v_gene: TRBV7-9; j_gene: TRBJ2-7; CDR3aa: CASSLGGTQVLGEQYF; CDR3nt: TGTGCCAGCAGCTTAGGAGGGACACAGGTCCTAGGAGAGCAGTACTTC
d_gene: .; abundance: many; v_gene: TRBV4-3; j_gene: TRBJ2-4; CDR3aa: CASSQDRGTFDIQYF; CDR3nt: TGCGCCAGCAGCCAAGATCGGGGTACCTTCGACATTCAGTACTTC
d_gene: .; abundance: few; v_gene: TRBV5-1; j_gene: TRBJ2-7; CDR3aa: CASSLGVEMWHEQYF; CDR3nt: TGCGCCAGCAGCTTGGGAGTAGAAATGTGGCACGAGCAGTACTTC
d_gene: .; abundance: few; v_gene: TRBV6-6; j_gene: TRBJ1-1; CDR3aa: CASERGDTEAFF; CDR3nt: TGTGCCAGCGAACGGGGGGACACTGAAGCTTTCTTT
d_gene: .; abundance: .; v_gene: TRBV7-6; j_gene: TRBJ2-2; CDR3aa: CASSLLSANGELFF; CDR3nt: TGTGCCAGCAGCTTATTATCAGCGAACGGGGAGCTGTTTTTT
d_gene: .; abundance: .; v_gene: TRBV28; j_gene: TRBJ2-7; CDR3aa: CASIPSRLVKTYEQYF; CDR3nt: TGTGCCAGCATTCCTTCCAGGCTCGTAAAGACCTACGAGCAGTATTTC
d_gene: TRBD2; abundance: .; v_gene: TRBV20-1; j_gene: TRBJ2-7; CDR3aa: CSALSGGGTYEQYF; CDR3nt: TGCAGTGCCTTAAGCGGGGGAGGCACCTACGAGCAGTACTTC
d_gene: .; abundance: few; v_gene: TRBV27; j_gene: TRBJ2-7; CDR3aa: CASSPQGTFSSYEQYF; CDR3nt: TGTGCCAGCAGCCCCCAGGGGACTTTTAGCTCCTACGAGCAGTACTTC
d_gene: .; abundance: few; v_gene: TRBV6-1; j_gene: TRBJ2-7; CDR3aa: CASSMGVGYYEQYF; CDR3nt: TGTGCCAGCAGCATGGGCGTCGGGTACTACGAGCAGTACTTC
d_gene: .; abundance: many; v_gene: TRBV11-2; j_gene: TRBJ1-2; CDR3aa: CASSLDAGTVYGYTF; CDR3nt: TGTGCCAGCAGCTTAGATGCCGGGACTGTCTATGGCTACACCTTC
d_gene: TRBD2; abundance: few; v_gene: TRBV7-2; j_gene: TRBJ2-7; CDR3aa: CASSLVGLAGGEQYF; CDR3nt: TGTGCCAGCAGCTTAGTGGGACTAGCGGGGGGCGAGCAGTACTTC
d_gene: TRBD1; abundance: few; v_gene: TRBV12-5; j_gene: TRBJ1-1; CDR3aa: CASGLGTVRTGSTEAFF; CDR3nt: TGTGCTAGTGGTTTGGGAACTGTCAGGACAGGGAGCACTGAAGCTTTCTTT
d_gene: .; abundance: .; v_gene: TRBV9; j_gene: TRBJ1-6; CDR3aa: CASSEGPVFSPLHF; CDR3nt: TGTGCCAGCAGCGAGGGACCCGTGTTTTCACCCCTCCACTTT
d_gene: .; abundance: .; v_gene: TRBV27; j_gene: TRBJ2-2; CDR3aa: CASRRGRERVRGELFF; CDR3nt: TGTGCCAGCAGGCGAGGCAGGGAAAGGGTTCGCGGGGAGCTGTTTTTT